A single sample gave rise to the 11 T cell receptor beta chains below, sequenced in a study of blood T cell repertoires in COVID-19. Repertoires were generated with immunoSEQ multiplex PCR, while TCRdb's copy carries only in-frame clones and drops some. The profile covers about 160,000 clones, with roughly 80% appearing a single time and approximately 3% taken by the ten largest. Sequencing was performed on peripheral blood. Receptors originate from a man aged 65-85 years with acute or convalescent COVID-19.

This clone was counted only a few times. The genes are TRBV28 and TRBJ2-7, with 8 bases lining up with TRBD2. The CDR3 contains 14 residues. V shed 7 bases and J 6 bases; nucleotides not matched to a gene: 11. In germline, CDR1 is MDHEN, CDR2 SYDVKM. The CDR3 coding sequence is TGTGCCAGCAAATGGGGACTAGTAGCCTCCGAGCAGTACTTC. Translation gives CASKWGLVASEQYF.

This chain joins TRBV18 and TRBJ2-6; possible D gene TRBD2, 6 bases. Trimming pared 2 bases from V and 9 bases from J, leaving 11 bases between. Germline CDR1 is KGHSH and CDR2 is LQKENI. The CDR3 contains 14 residues. In DNA, the CDR3 is TGTGCCAGCTCACCATCGGGGGAAGACAACGTCCTGACTTTC. It codes for CASSPSGEDNVLTF.

V and J are TRBV18 and TRBJ2-1; TRBD2 matches 9 bases. Per germline, CDR1 KGHSH and CDR2 LQKENI. The CDR3 has 17 amino acids. The trim removed 3 bases at V and 0 bases at J, leaving 6 bases unmatched. CDR3 protein: CASSPATSGSSYNEQFF. The DNA for the CDR3 is TGTGCCAGCTCACCGGCGACTAGCGGAAGCTCCTACAATGAGCAGTTCTTC.

The chain combines TRBV18 with TRBJ1-1; TRBD1 agrees at 9 bases. The CDR3 sequence is 18 residues long. The germline V gene encodes CDR1 KGHSH and CDR2 LQKENI. Trimming removed 4 bases from V and 0 bases from J; junction bases left unmatched: 12. The CDR3 loop reads CASSQRSGTGTLNTEAFF. The CDR3 DNA sequence: TGTGCCAGCTCACAGAGATCCGGGACAGGGACCTTGAACACTGAAGCTTTCTTT. The full variable domain, its missing parts supplied by reference TRBV18 and TRBJ1-1, is NAGVMQNPRHLVRRRGQEARLRCSPMKGHSHVYWYRQLPEEGLKFMVYLQKENIIDESGMPKERFSAEFPKEGPSILRIQQVVRGDSAAYFCASSQRSGTGTLNTEAFFGQGTRLTVV.

This chain links TRBV7-7 with TRBJ2-2; the match to TRBD1 covers 8 bases. The CDR3 covers 16 residues. Germline lookup yields CDR1 SSHAT and CDR2 FNYEAQ (reference sequence). Trimming took 5 bases from V and 4 from J; bases not matched to a gene: 9. The CDR3 sequence is CASSLNGQGLTGELFF. DNA of the CDR3: TGTGCCAGCAGCCTAAACGGACAGGGACTCACCGGGGAGCTGTTTTTT.

The rearrangement links TRBV5-4 to TRBJ1-2, with a weak D call TRBD1 (6 bases). This CDR3 spans 13 amino acids. The germline V gene encodes CDR1 SGHNT and CDR2 YYREEE (reference sequence). V was pared by 4 bases and J by 4 bases, with 11 bases between. The CDR3 here is CASSTQDSYGYTF. The CDR3, as DNA: TGTGCCAGCAGCACCCAGGACAGCTATGGCTACACCTTC.

This clone was found once. The gene calls are TRBV10-3 and TRBJ1-5; 8 nucleotides match TRBD1. The CDR3 runs 13 residues. CDR1 is ENHRY, CDR2 SYGVKD, per germline. V lost 8 bases to trimming and J lost 7 bases; unmatched junction nucleotides: 7. DNA for the CDR3: TGTGCCATCCAACAGGGGGTCGGGCAGCCCCAGCATTTT. Translated, it gives CAIQQGVGQPQHF.

The chain uses TRBV11-2 and TRBJ2-3; 13 bases fit TRBD2. Germline CDR1 is SGHAT and CDR2 is FQNNGV. Trimming cost V 5 bases and J 0 bases; bases outside gene matches: 5. The CDR3 spans 17 residues. The CDR3 DNA reads TGTGCCAGCAGCAAAGGGACTAGCGGGGCGAGCACAGATACGCAGTATTTT. Amino acids: CASSKGTSGASTDTQYF.

The V call is TRBV6-6, the J call TRBJ2-7, with 10 bases matching TRBD2. This CDR3 region has 15 residues. Unmatched junction bases numbered 6, after V lost 5 bases and J lost 2 bases. Per germline, CDR1 MNHNY and CDR2 SVGAGI (reference sequence). The CDR3 region has the DNA TGTGCCAGCAGTCATGGACTAGCGGAGACCTACGAGCAGTACTTC. Encoded protein: CASSHGLAETYEQYF.

Only one count was recorded for this clone. This rearrangement joins TRBV5-1 to TRBJ2-5, with 10 nucleotides matching TRBD2. The germline CDR1 and CDR2 sequences are SGHRS and YFSETQ. The V and J ends lost 4 bases and 1 base, in that order; junction bases with no gene match: 7. The CDR3 covers 16 residues. The CDR3 region is CASSTGTSESQETQYF. The CDR3 DNA sequence: TGCGCCAGCAGCACCGGGACTAGCGAGTCCCAAGAGACCCAGTACTTC.

This CDR3 is CASSLRSQGSSSPLHF. CDR3 DNA sequence: TGTGCCAGCAGCTTAAGAAGTCAGGGTAGTAGTTCACCCCTCCACTTT. The genes are TRBV7-3 and TRBJ1-6; D is perhaps TRBD1 (5 bases). The CDR3 runs 16 residues. Germline V gene lookup returns CDR1 SGHTA and CDR2 FQGTGA. Trimming took off 1 base at V and 9 bases at J, with 16 bases between the two ends.